This TCR beta chain derives from a study of Ad26.COV2.S vaccination and SARS-CoV-2 variants. Whole-study context: Ad26.COV2.S was injected intramuscularly once or twice, 56 days apart.

Only in-frame clones appear in the TCRdb table, and some are missing; sequencing was by immunoSEQ multiplex PCR. The profile shows 500,000 or so clones, roughly 87% of them singletons. Treatment: roughly 20 received Ad26.COV2.S at low or high dose, single or two shots; roughly 5 received placebo; per-sample allocation not given. The investigators took samples on day 63 after the first vaccine or placebo injection. The input for sequencing was peripheral blood, taken in a trial of Ad26.COV2.S vaccine versus placebo. This sequence originates from a person aged 18-60 years who received the Ad26.COV2.S COVID-19 vaccine or a placebo.

The CDR3 loop reads CASSLGASGSTDTQYF. CDR3 DNA sequence: TGTGCCAGCAGTCTCGGGGCTAGCGGGAGCACAGATACGCAGTATTTT. The chain is built from TRBV3-1 (or the pseudogene TRBV3-2) and TRBJ2-3; 8 nucleotides agree with TRBD2. Losses at the gene ends were 6 bases for V and 0 bases for J; bases not matched to a gene: 8. The CDR3 is 16 residues long. CDR1 and CDR2 (germline): LGHDT, YNNKEL (reference sequence).